This T cell receptor beta chain was obtained from a study of T-cell reconstitution after alpha-beta-depleted transplantation in children. The TCRbeta library incorporated unique molecular identifiers. Each CDR3 protein is one row after TCRdb ran MiXCR on the PCR reads. This sample has just over 350,000 distinct CDR3 sequences, with 13% found just once. Per germline, CDR1 GTSNPN and CDR2 SVGIG (reference sequence). The CDR3 covers 12 residues. The ends were cut back, 3 bases at V and 5 bases at J, with 10 bases in the middle. This clonotype was seen more than once but under ten times. The sequencing used PBMCs, collected from the stem cell graft. The sequence was obtained from a human donor who donated a stem cell graft to a child with Fanconi anemia. This chain connects TRBV30 to TRBJ1-1; D not resolved. Written as DNA, the CDR3 is TGTGCCTGGAGGGCGACGAGGACTGAAGCTTTCTTT. Translating gives CAWRATRTEAFF.